The subject of this entry is one T cell receptor (beta chain). Antigen: not known. This entry belongs to a study of shared clonotypes between healthy human individuals. Overall study findings and caveats: Donor clonotype sharing was expected to depend on sequencing depth. With few donors, the genetic and exposure-history diversity represented was limited.

Genomic DNA for unsorted samples, which was extracted with the QIAamp DNA Blood Mini kit, came from about 83 million PBMCs. Data came from immunoSEQ multiplex PCR; TCRdb stores just in-frame clones and leaves some out. The sample yields about 520,000 clones, about 85% seen once. The length of the CDR3 is 15 residues. V lost 3 bases and J lost 3; bases outside the gene matches: 5. The V gene's germline CDR1 is KGHSH and CDR2 LQKENI. The sequence was obtained from a woman between 40 and 55 years old in good health. Some clones in this sample may be carry-over from other donors' samples. The sequencing input was PBMCs. The chain employs TRBV18 and TRBJ2-7, with TRBD2 identical over 10 bases. CDR3 in amino acids: CASSPGLAVLYEQYF. CDR3 nucleotide sequence: TGTGCCAGCTCACCTGGACTAGCGGTCCTCTACGAGCAGTACTTC.